One T cell receptor beta chain is described in this entry. This entry comes from a study of blood T cell repertoires in COVID-19. Study background: The origin of the acute and convalescent COVID-19 samples was the United States, Italy and Spain. The analysed material was cDNA or gDNA that came from T cells, B-cell-depleted T cells, or PBMCs.

The CDR3 length is 16 residues. Losses at the gene ends were 0 bases for V and 3 bases for J; bases not matched to a gene: 6. Germline V CDR1 and CDR2: MNHEY, SVGAGI. In the source study's methods: Reference gene primer amplification gave nucleated cell count estimates. Clones were read by immunoSEQ multiplex PCR, and TCRdb kept only the in-frame ones, dropping some. V and J calls and clone size come straight from that table; D and trimming were deduced from the DNA. The sample carries 50,000 to 80,000 clones, 84% recorded once. The material sequenced was peripheral blood. V usage is TRBV6-5 and J usage is TRBJ2-3; 7 positions match TRBD1. This receptor was obtained from a woman between 55 and 75 years old with acute or convalescent COVID-19. The CDR3 sequence is CASSYSGGSATDTQYF. The CDR3 DNA is TGTGCCAGCAGTTACTCAGGGGGCAGTGCGACAGATACGCAGTATTTT.